The T cell receptor (beta chain) under discussion was sequenced for a study of T cells after yellow fever vaccination. Study results and limitations: Peak timing came faster in the weaker secondary response, day 5 versus 15. Booster sampling recovered most clones from primary vaccination (under 98% CD4, 80% to 90% CD8).

With 7 bases removed from V and 10 bases from J, the gap between germline ends came to 16 bases. The CDR3 has 12 amino acids. The germline CDR1 and CDR2 sequences are LNHDA and SQIVND (reference sequence). This clonotype was found a few times. As yet, its antigen is unknown. A 5'RACE template-switching step, the method used to make TCR cDNA, added a universal primer site and UMIs. TCRdb passed the 5' RACE reads through MiXCR, listing each CDR3 protein once. Of about 99,000 distinct CDR3 sequences listed, approximately 6.3% were seen once; the top ten hold about two fifths. The sequence was collected from a man aged 18 to 30 who received the YFV17D yellow fever vaccine. The input for sequencing was CD8+ T cells sorted from PBMCs, taken 10 days after the yellow fever booster vaccination. The chain employs TRBV19 and TRBJ1-2, with a tentative D call TRBD1 (5 bases). The CDR3 loop reads CASIGGGDDYTF. The CDR3 bases are TGTGCCAGTATCGGCGGGGGGGATGACTACACCTTC.